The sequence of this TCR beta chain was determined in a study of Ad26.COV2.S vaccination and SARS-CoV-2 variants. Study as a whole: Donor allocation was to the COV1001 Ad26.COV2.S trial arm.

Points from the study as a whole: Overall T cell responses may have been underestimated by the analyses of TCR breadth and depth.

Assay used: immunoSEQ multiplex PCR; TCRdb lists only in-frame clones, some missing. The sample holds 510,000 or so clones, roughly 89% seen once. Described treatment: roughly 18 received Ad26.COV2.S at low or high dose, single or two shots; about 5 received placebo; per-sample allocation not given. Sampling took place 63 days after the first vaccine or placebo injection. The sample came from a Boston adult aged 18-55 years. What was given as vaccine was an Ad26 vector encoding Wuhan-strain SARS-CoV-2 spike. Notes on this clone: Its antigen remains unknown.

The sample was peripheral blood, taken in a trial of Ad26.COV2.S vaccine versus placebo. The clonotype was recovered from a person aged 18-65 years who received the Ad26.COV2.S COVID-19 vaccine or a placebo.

The CDR3 sequence is CSVASGSRFGETQYF. For the CDR3, the DNA is TGCAGCGTTGCTAGCGGGAGTCGGTTTGGGGAGACCCAGTACTTC. J is TRBJ2-5 and V is TRBV29-1, with TRBD2 matching 10 bases. V trimming: 4 bases; J trimming: 5 bases; junction bases outside the gene matches: 10. CDR1 and CDR2 from the germline V gene are SQVTM and ANQGSEA. This CDR3 comprises 15 residues.